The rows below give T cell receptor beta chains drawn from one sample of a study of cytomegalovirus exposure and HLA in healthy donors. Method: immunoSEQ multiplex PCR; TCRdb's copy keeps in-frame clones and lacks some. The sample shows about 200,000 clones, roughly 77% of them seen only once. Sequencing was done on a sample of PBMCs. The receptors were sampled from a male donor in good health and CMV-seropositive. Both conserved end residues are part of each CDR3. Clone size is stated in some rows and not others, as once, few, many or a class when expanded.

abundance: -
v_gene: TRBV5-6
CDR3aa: CASSWGQGAGQPQHF

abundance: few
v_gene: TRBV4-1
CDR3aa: CASSQGAGGQPQHF

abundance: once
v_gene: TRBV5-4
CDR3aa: CASSLGGDRGGYTF

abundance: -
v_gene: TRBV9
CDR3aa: CASAKVGGVGNEQFF

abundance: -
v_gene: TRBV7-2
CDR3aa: CASTIDRQIYGYTF

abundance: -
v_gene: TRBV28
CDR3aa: CASSLRDEQFF

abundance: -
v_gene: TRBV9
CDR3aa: CASNRETEETQYF

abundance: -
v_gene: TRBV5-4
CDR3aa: CASSHPRPGHSNEQYF

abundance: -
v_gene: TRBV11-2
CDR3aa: CASSFGQGGTNYGYTF

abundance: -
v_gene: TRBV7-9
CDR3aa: CASSWTEHGYTF

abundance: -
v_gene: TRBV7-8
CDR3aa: CASSQPLAGGKDTQYF

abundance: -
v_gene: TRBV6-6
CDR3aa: CASSYSQGPTEAFF

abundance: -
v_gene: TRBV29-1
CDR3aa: CSVEGGDSSYEQYF

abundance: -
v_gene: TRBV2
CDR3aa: CASRALPDTQYF

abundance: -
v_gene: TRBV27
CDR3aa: CASSLTGQGGYTGELFF

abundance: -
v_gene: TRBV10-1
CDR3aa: CASSLTGGTLPQHF

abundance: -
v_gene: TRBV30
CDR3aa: CAWSVRGQDNQPQHF

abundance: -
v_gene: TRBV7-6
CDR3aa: CASSLYQGPSTDTQYF

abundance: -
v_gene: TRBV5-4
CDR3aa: CATAAGGTYNEQFF

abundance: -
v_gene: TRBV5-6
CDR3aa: CASSFDRGRYGELFF

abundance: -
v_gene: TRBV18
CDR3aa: CASSPSGETEAFF

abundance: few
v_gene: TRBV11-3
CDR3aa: CASSPRQGLDTGELFF

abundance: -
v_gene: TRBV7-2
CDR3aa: CASSSGLAGADTQYF

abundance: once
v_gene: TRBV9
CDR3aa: CASSSGPEGNQPQHF

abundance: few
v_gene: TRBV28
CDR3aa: CASSSQQGSNQPQHF

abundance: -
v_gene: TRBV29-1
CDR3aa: CGYSGTGSYEQYF

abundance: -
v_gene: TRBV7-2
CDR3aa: CASSLRQNEKLFF

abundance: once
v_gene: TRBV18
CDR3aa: CASSPAGGNSLGEQFF

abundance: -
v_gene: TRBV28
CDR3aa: CASSSPSTGNTEAFF

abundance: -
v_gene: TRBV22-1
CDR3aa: CPGSERSSCEQFF

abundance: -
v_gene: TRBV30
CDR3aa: CAWSAGTDTYEQYF

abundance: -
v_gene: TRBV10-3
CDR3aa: CAIRDREGREALNTEAFF